Only one count was recorded for the clone carrying this TCR beta chain. What it binds is unknown. Only patients with CD8+CD57+ cell expansion on flow cytometry were chosen for sequencing. Receipt of therapy had not occurred in any patient by the time of blood sampling. Germline V gene sequence: CDR1 SNHLY, CDR2 FYNNEI. The V gene lost 3 bases and the J gene lost 5 bases, with 16 bases spanning the gap. This CDR3 region has 16 residues. The data derive from a study of CD8+CD57+ T cells in acquired aplastic anemia. Overall study: Around 3.2 ug was the average amount of DNA from sorted CD4+ and CD8+ cells.

Genomic DNA was employed as the template in profiling TCR beta VDJ and CDR3. TCRdb recomputed calls from the reads with MiXCR, one row per CDR3 protein. The data contain under 200,000 distinct CDR3 sequences, 47% of them seen just once; the ten biggest clones take up less than 3%. Study-wide results and caveats: Patients and controls shared 25 to 35 CD8+ CDR3 sequences, highly expressed in patients. Controls did not differ significantly from patients in CD8+ Simpson's diversity.

The sample taken for sequencing was sorted CD4+, CD8+, or CD8+CD57+ T cells (not recorded which) from PBMCs. The chain carries TRBV2 and TRBJ1-4; D might be TRBD1 (6 bases). The receptor's source is a human donor with aplastic anemia. CDR3 loop: CASSDLSLTGNEKLFF. The DNA for the CDR3 is TGTGCCAGCAGTGATCTATCTTTAACAGGGAATGAAAAACTGTTTTTT.